Below are 22 T cell receptor beta chains sequenced from a single sample in a study of identifying expanded T cells in peripheral blood. Method: immunoSEQ multiplex PCR; TCRdb's copy keeps in-frame clones and lacks some. The data show approximately 110,000 clones, roughly 91% seen once. Material: blood. The receptors derive from a person between 18 and 75 years old in good health.

The V call is TRBV2, the J call TRBJ2-3; 10 nucleotides align to TRBD1. CDR1 and CDR2 (germline): SNHLY, FYNNEI. This CDR3 region has 16 residues. V lost 5 bases to trimming and J lost 3 bases; unmatched junction nucleotides: 8. In DNA, the CDR3 is TGTGCCAGCAGTAGACAGGGGGCCCGTAAGACAGATACGCAGTATTTT. It codes for CASSRQGARKTDTQYF. Full variable domain (rest looked up from reference TRBV2 and TRBJ2-3): EPEVTQTPSHQVTQMGQEVILRCVPISNHLYFYWYRQILGQKVEFLVSFYNNEISEKSEIFDDQFSVERPDGSNFTLKIRSTKLEDSAMYFCASSRQGARKTDTQYFGPGTRLTVL.

This clone was seen only once. This chain connects TRBV11-2 to TRBJ2-2, with a possible D match to TRBD1 (6 bases). Trimming shortened V by 3 bases and J by 5 bases, and 7 bases separated the two germline ends. The CDR3 covers 13 residues. CDR1 is SGHAT and CDR2 is FQNNGV in the germline V gene. The DNA of the CDR3 is TGTGCCAGCAGCTTGACAGGAACCGGGGAGCTGTTTTTT. Translation: CASSLTGTGELFF.

The CDR3 reads CASSSRALYGYTF. The CDR3 DNA is TGTGCCAGCAGCTCCAGGGCACTCTATGGCTACACCTTC. The V gene is TRBV7-2, the J gene TRBJ1-2, with D possibly being TRBD1 (5 bases). CDR3 length: 13 amino acids. The germline V and J ends were trimmed by 4 bases and 4 bases, with 10 bases remaining between them. Germline values: CDR1 SGHTA, CDR2 FQGNSA.

This rearrangement joins TRBV4-1 to TRBJ2-7; D gene unclear. The V end lost 4 bases, the J end lost 2 bases, and 12 bases lay between the germline ends. This CDR3 is 14 amino acids long. CDR1 and CDR2 (germline): MGHRA, YSYEKL. CDR3 residues: CASSLASGPYEQYF. DNA of the CDR3: TGCGCCAGCAGCCTAGCCTCAGGTCCCTACGAGCAGTACTTC.

This chain joins TRBV7-8 and TRBJ2-7; possibly TRBD2 for D (6 bases). Germline V gives CDR1 SGHVS, CDR2 FQNEAQ. This CDR3 comprises 16 residues. Trimming shortened V by 4 bases and J by 8 bases, and 24 bases separated the two germline ends. CDR3 amino acids: CASSWGVGTGFEKQYF. CDR3 DNA: TGTGCCAGCAGCTGGGGGGTTGGGACGGGATTTGAGAAGCAGTACTTC.

The J gene is TRBJ2-1, the V gene TRBV4-3; 9 bases are shared with TRBD2. The CDR3 consists of 14 residues. V gave up 4 bases and J gave up 2 bases; unmatched junction bases: 0. CDR1 is LGHNA, CDR2 YSLEER, per germline. The CDR3 coding sequence is TGCGCCAGCAGCCTAGCGGGGGCCTACAATGAGCAGTTCTTC. Translation gives CASSLAGAYNEQFF.

The CDR3 is CASSQDLRDRLFSGANVLTF. Here the CDR3 DNA reads TGCGCCAGCAGCCAAGATTTGCGGGACAGGCTCTTCTCTGGGGCCAACGTCCTGACTTTC. J is TRBJ2-6 and V is TRBV4-3; 8 bases are shared with TRBD1. After removal of 0 bases from V and 0 bases from J, the junction contained 10 bases not matched to a gene. Germline V gene data show CDR1 as LGHNA and CDR2 as YSLEER. The CDR3 runs to 20 residues.

The chain is built from TRBV5-1 and TRBJ1-4; D remains unclear. The length of the CDR3 is 13 residues. From germline, CDR1 is SGHRS and CDR2 YFSETQ. Trimming shortened V by 7 bases and J by 0 bases, and 7 bases separated the two germline ends. The CDR3 reads CASQVTTNEKLFF. The CDR3 nucleotides are TGCGCCAGCCAGGTCACAACTAATGAAAAACTGTTTTTT.

V and J are TRBV7-2 and TRBJ1-1; D is unclear. The CDR3 extends over 14 amino acids. The germline CDR1 and CDR2 sequences are SGHTA and FQGNSA. V was clipped by 1 base and J by 1 base, with 7 bases between them. The chain's CDR3 is CASSLDVSNTEAFF. In DNA, the CDR3 is TGTGCCAGCAGCTTAGATGTCTCGAACACTGAAGCTTTCTTT.

CDR3 in amino acids: CASSRGGSDTEAFF. In DNA, the CDR3 is TGTGCCAGCAGCCGAGGGGGCTCTGACACTGAAGCTTTCTTT. The J gene is TRBJ1-1, the V gene TRBV7-2; 7 bases agree with TRBD1. CDR1 SGHTA and CDR2 FQGNSA come from the germline V gene. The ends lost 5 bases at V and 3 bases at J; junction bases unmatched: 6. CDR3 length: 14 amino acids.

V gene TRBV28 combines with J gene TRBJ1-2; D is possibly TRBD1 (5 bases). In germline, CDR1 is MDHEN, CDR2 SYDVKM. The CDR3 sequence is 16 residues long. V dropped 5 bases and J dropped 3 bases, with 19 bases sitting between them. The CDR3, as DNA: TGTGCCAGCAGTGTGCACCCCTCAGGGACGGACTATGGCTACACCTTC. As protein: CASSVHPSGTDYGYTF.

V usage is TRBV6-1 and J usage is TRBJ1-3, with D perhaps matching TRBD1 (5 bases). Trimming cost V 4 bases and J 2 bases, with 9 bases left between them. Per germline, CDR1 MNHNS and CDR2 SASEGT. The CDR3 spans 14 residues. The CDR3 bases are TGTGCCAGCAGTGCAGGGATGGCTGGAAACACCATATATTTT. Amino acids: CASSAGMAGNTIYF.

The chain carries TRBV28 and TRBJ1-1; 11 bases agree with TRBD1. The germline gives CDR1 MDHEN, CDR2 SYDVKM. J lost 0 bases, V lost 3 bases, and 18 bases had no gene match. This CDR3 is 21 amino acids long. The CDR3 DNA reads as TGTGCCAGCAGTTTTTCAGTCGGCCCTAAACCGGGACAGGGGGTGAACACTGAAGCTTTCTTT. Its translation is CASSFSVGPKPGQGVNTEAFF.

This chain uses TRBV12-5 with TRBJ2-3; D is undetermined. This CDR3 has 15 residues. CDR1 and CDR2 from the germline V gene are LGHNT and FRNRAP. Between the trimmed V and J ends, which lost 4 bases and 0 bases, there was a span of 11 bases. CDR3 nucleotides: TGTGCTAGTGGTTCACCCAACGCTAGCACAGATACGCAGTATTTT. Translating gives CASGSPNASTDTQYF. Filled out from reference TRBV12-5 and TRBJ2-3, the complete variable domain reads DARVTQTPRHKVTEMGQEVTMRCQPILGHNTVFWYRQTMMQGLELLAYFRNRAPLDDSGMPKDRFSAEMPDATLATLKIQPSEPRDSAVYFCASGSPNASTDTQYFGPGTRLTVL.

The V call is TRBV6-5, the J call TRBJ2-7; D gene unclear. V lost 8 bases and J lost 1, with 15 bases in between. Germline V CDR1 and CDR2: MNHEY, SVGAGI. The CDR3 is 14 residues long. CDR3 nucleotide sequence: TGTGCCAGCGAGCCCACCTTAACTTCCTACGAGCAGTACTTC. Its translation is CASEPTLTSYEQYF.

The V gene is TRBV28, the J gene TRBJ1-1, with unresolved D. CDR1 and CDR2 from the germline V gene are MDHEN and SYDVKM. The CDR3 is made up of 13 amino acids. V dropped 7 bases and J dropped 5 bases, with 14 bases sitting between them. This CDR3 is CASIPYRWTEAFF. CDR3 sequence (DNA): TGTGCCAGCATTCCTTACCGCTGGACTGAAGCTTTCTTT.

This chain uses TRBV2 with TRBJ2-2, with TRBD1 identical over 9 bases. CDR1 SNHLY and CDR2 FYNNEI come from the germline V gene. The V and J ends lost 11 bases and 3 bases, in that order; junction bases with no gene match: 10. This CDR3 spans 15 amino acids. The CDR3 sequence is CAGIPWTGDTGELFF. CDR3 nucleotides: TGTGCCGGCATCCCGTGGACAGGGGACACCGGGGAGCTGTTTTTT.

This clone was seen just once. The rearrangement uses TRBV14 and TRBJ2-1; a possible D gene is TRBD2 (6 bases). The CDR3 runs to 13 residues. Between the trimmed V and J ends, which lost 0 bases and 13 bases, there was a span of 13 bases. The germline CDR1 and CDR2 sequences are SGHDN and FVKESK. As DNA, the CDR3 is TGTGCCAGCAGCCAAGATCTGGCGGGGAGACAGTTCTTC. Its protein product is CASSQDLAGRQFF.

The CDR3 spells CASSLRIWTARNTEAFF. The DNA of the CDR3 is TGTGCCAGCAGCCTTAGAATATGGACAGCGAGAAACACTGAAGCTTTCTTT. The rearrangement uses TRBV7-2 and TRBJ1-1; TRBD1 might be the D (6 bases). V lost 5 bases, J lost 2 bases, and 21 bases lay in between. This CDR3 is 17 amino acids long. Germline assignment: CDR1 SGHTA and CDR2 FQGNSA.

CDR3 DNA: TGTGCCAGCAGCTTGGGACAGGGGGCTTCCTACGAGCAGTACTTC. Amino acid sequence: CASSLGQGASYEQYF. This chain joins TRBV5-8 and TRBJ2-7, with 10 nucleotides matching TRBD1. The CDR3 is 15 residues long. V dropped 0 bases and J dropped 1; count of bases not matched to a gene: 1. Germline V gene data show CDR1 as SGHTS and CDR2 as YDEGEE.

The chain joins TRBV7-6 to TRBJ2-5; no definite D call. Trimming took off 3 bases at V and 1 base at J, with 0 bases between the two ends. CDR1 and CDR2 from the germline V gene are SGHVS and FNYEAQ. The CDR3 has 11 residues. CDR3 protein: CASSFQETQYF. The CDR3 nucleotides read TGTGCCAGCAGCTTCCAAGAGACCCAGTACTTC.

This sequence joins TRBV7-9 and TRBJ1-1; D ambiguous. Germline-derived CDR1 and CDR2 are SEHNR and FQNEAQ (reference sequence). The CDR3 totals 12 residues. Trimming pared 3 bases from V and 5 bases from J, leaving 7 bases between. The CDR3 here is CASSLGSTEAFF. The CDR3 DNA follows: TGTGCCAGCAGCTTGGGGAGTACTGAAGCTTTCTTT.